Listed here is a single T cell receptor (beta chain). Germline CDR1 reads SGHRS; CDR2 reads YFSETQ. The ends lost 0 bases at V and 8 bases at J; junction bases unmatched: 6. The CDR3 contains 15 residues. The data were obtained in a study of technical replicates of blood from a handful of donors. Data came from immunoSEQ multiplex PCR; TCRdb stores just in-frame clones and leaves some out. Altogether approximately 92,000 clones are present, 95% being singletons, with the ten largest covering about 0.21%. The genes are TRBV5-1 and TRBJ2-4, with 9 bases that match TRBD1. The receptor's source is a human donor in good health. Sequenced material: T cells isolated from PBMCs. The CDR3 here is CASSLEGTGRDIQYF. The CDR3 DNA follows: TGCGCCAGCAGCTTGGAAGGGACAGGGAGGGACATTCAGTACTTC.